This TCR beta chain was observed in a study of cytomegalovirus exposure and HLA in healthy donors. Points from the study as a whole: A later analysis found common viral pathogens apparently linked to several of the most significant clusters. Most TCR beta V segments were productive about 87% or about 30% of the time in an earlier analysis.

Germline lookup yields CDR1 SGHRS and CDR2 YFSETQ. The CDR3 runs to 14 residues. The germline V and J ends were trimmed by 0 bases and 7 bases, with 11 bases remaining between them. Amplification used 60 Vbeta primers and 13 Jbeta primers. Sequenced by immunoSEQ multiplex PCR; TCRdb stores in-frame clones only, minus some. The table includes 120,000 to 150,000 clones, roughly 83% detected once. Regarding this clone: Its antigen remains unknown.

This TCR came from a man aged 40-55 years in good health and CMV-seropositive. Sequencing was performed on PBMCs. The chain links TRBV5-1 to TRBJ1-5; tentatively, D is TRBD1 (5 bases). The CDR3 DNA sequence: TGCGCCAGCAGCTTGGAGGGGCTCGGGCAGCCCCAGCATTTT. Protein product: CASSLEGLGQPQHF.